This T cell receptor (beta chain) appears in the sequencing data of a study of molecular identifiers for immune sequencing clone quantification. Previously published methods and listed TCR primers were used for the bulk TCR libraries. TCRdb ran MiXCR on the PCR reads and lists one entry per CDR3 protein. Of under 600,000 distinct CDR3 sequences listed, about 22% are singletons. Naive CD8 T cells were FACS-sorted by CD8+CD4-CCR7+CD45RA+ markers. Germline V gives CDR1 SGHRS, CDR2 YFSETQ. The CDR3 totals 17 residues. Trimming stripped 4 bases from V and 0 bases from J, with 17 bases between. This clonotype was found a few times. Its cognate antigen is unknown. Study-level points and caveats: The study reportedly detected spiked Jurkat TCR RNA from one cell among around 1 million naive cells. Highly expanded clones may be undercounted when identical TCR molecules share barcodes.

The sequenced sample consisted of naive CD8+ T cells from blood, with Jurkat cell RNA spiked in. Subset: FACS-sorted CD8+CD4-CCR7+CD45RA+ naive T cells. This sequence joins TRBV5-1 and TRBJ1-3, with D possibly matching TRBD1 (6 bases). The clonotype originates from a human donor in good health. Some libraries in this study had Jurkat cell RNA spiked in. The CDR3 region has the DNA TGCGCCAGCAGCCCCTGGGGGGCCCCGAGCTCTGGAAACACCATATATTTT. It codes for CASSPWGAPSSGNTIYF.